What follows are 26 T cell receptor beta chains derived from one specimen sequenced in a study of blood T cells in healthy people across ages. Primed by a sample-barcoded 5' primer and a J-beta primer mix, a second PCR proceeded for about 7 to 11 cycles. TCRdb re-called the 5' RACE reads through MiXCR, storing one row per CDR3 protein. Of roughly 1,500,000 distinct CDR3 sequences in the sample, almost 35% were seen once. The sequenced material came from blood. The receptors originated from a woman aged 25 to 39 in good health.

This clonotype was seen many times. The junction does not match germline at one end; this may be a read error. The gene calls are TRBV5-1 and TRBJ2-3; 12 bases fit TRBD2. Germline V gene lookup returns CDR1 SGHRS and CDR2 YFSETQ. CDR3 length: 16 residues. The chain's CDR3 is CASSLGTSGRADTQYF. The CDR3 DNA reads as TGTGCCAGCAGCCTCGGGACTAGCGGGCGCGCAGATACGCAGTATTTT. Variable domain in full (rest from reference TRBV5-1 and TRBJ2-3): KAGVTQTPRYLIKTRGQQVTLSCSPISGHRSVSWYQQTPGQGLQFLFEYFSETQRNKGNFPGRFSGRQFSNSRSEMNVSTLELGDSALYLCASSLGTSGRADTQYFGPGTRLTVL.

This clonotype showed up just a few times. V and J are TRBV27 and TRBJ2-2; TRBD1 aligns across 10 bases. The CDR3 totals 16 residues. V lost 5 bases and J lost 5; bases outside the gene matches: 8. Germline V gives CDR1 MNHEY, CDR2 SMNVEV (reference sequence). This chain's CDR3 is CASSRGDRGRTGELFF. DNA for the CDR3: TGTGCCAGCAGTCGGGGGGACAGGGGCCGAACCGGGGAGCTGTTTTTT.

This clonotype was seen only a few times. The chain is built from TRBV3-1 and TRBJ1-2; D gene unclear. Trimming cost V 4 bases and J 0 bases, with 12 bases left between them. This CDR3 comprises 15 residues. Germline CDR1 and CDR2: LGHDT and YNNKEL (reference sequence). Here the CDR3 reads CASSLPGRANYGYTF. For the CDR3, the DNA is TGTGCCAGCAGCCTCCCGGGCAGAGCTAACTATGGCTACACCTTC. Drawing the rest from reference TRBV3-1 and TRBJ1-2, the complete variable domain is DTAVSQTPKYLVTQMGNDKSIKCEQNLGHDTMYWYKQDSKKFLKIMFSYNNKELIINETVPNRFSPKSPDKAHLNLHINSLELGDSAVYFCASSLPGRANYGYTFGSGTRLTVV.

The CDR3 spells CASSISTNGPRNTIYF. The CDR3 DNA reads TGCGCCAGCAGCATAAGTACGAACGGACCTAGAAACACCATATATTTT. This chain uses TRBV5-1 with TRBJ1-3; no clear D gene. The CDR3 contains 16 residues. CDR1 SGHRS and CDR2 YFSETQ come from the germline V gene. V gave up 4 bases and J gave up 5 bases, with 19 bases separating them.

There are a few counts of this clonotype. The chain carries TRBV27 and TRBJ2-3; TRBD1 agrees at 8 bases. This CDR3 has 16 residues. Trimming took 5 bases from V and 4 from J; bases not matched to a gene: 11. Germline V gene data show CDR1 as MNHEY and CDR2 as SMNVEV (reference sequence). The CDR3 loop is CASSPSTGDVADTQYF. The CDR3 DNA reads TGTGCCAGCAGTCCATCGACAGGGGATGTCGCAGATACGCAGTATTTT.

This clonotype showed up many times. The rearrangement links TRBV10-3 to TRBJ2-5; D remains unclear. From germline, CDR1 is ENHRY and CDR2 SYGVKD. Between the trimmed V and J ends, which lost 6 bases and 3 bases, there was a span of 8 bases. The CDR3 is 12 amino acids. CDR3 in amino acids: CAISLGEETQYF. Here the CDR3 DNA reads TGTGCCATCAGCCTAGGAGAAGAGACCCAGTACTTC.

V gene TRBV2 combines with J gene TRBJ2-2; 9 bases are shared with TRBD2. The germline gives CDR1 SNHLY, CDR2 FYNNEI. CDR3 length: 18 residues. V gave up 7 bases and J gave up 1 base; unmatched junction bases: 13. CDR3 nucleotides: TGTGCCAGCAATCCGGGCCCTAGCGGGGTCGGGAACACCGGGGAGCTGTTTTTT. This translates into CASNPGPSGVGNTGELFF. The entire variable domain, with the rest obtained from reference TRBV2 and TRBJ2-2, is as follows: EPEVTQTPSHQVTQMGQEVILRCVPISNHLYFYWYRQILGQKVEFLVSFYNNEISEKSEIFDDQFSVERPDGSNFTLKIRSTKLEDSAMYFCASNPGPSGVGNTGELFFGEGSRLTVL.

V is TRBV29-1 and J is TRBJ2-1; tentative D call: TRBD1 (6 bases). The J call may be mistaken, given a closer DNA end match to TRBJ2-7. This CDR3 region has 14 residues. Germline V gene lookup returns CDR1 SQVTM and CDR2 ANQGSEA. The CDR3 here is CSVTIGTKYNEQYF. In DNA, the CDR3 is TGCAGCGTGACAATCGGGACAAAGTACAATGAGCAGTACTTC.

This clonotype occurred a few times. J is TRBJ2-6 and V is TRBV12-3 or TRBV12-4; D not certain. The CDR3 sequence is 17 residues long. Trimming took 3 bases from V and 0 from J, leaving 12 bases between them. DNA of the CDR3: TGTGCCAGCAGTTTCGAACAGAAGCGCTCTGGGGCCAACGTCCTGACTTTC. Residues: CASSFEQKRSGANVLTF.

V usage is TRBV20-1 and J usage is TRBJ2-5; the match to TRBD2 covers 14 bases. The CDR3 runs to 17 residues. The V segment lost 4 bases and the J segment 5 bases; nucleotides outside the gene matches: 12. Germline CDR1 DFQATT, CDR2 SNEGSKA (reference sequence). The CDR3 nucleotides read TGCAGTGCTAAGCTCGGACTAGCGGGAGGCTGGGGGGAGACCCAGTACTTC. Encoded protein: CSAKLGLAGGWGETQYF.

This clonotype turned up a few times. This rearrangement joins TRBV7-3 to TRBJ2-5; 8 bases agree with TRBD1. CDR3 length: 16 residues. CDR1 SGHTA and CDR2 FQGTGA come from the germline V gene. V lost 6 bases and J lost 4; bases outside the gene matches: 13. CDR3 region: CASSRFGQGRVETQYF. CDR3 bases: TGTGCCAGCAGTCGTTTCGGACAGGGAAGGGTAGAGACCCAGTACTTC.

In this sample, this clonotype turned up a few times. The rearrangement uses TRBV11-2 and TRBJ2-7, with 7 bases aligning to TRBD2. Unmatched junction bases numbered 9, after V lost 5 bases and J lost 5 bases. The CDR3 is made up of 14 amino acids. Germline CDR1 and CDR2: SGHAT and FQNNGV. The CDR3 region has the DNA TGTGCCAGCAGCCCGGGACTACCCATCGACGAGCAGTACTTC. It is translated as CASSPGLPIDEQYF.

DNA of the CDR3: TGCAGTGCTATTAGGACCCTGGGGGAAAAACTGTTTTTT. Translated: CSAIRTLGEKLFF. This sequence joins TRBV20-1 and TRBJ1-4; D is ambiguous. The CDR3 extends over 13 amino acids. The ends were cut back, 4 bases at V and 8 bases at J, with 14 bases in the middle. The germline V gene has CDR1 DFQATT and CDR2 SNEGSKA (reference sequence).

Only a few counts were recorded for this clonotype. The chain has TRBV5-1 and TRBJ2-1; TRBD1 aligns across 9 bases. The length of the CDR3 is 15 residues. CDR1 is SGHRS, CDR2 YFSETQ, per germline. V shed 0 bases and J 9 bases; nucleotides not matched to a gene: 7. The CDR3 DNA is TGCGCCAGCAGCTTGGTGATAACAGGGGGCACTGAGCAGTTCTTC. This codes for CASSLVITGGTEQFF.

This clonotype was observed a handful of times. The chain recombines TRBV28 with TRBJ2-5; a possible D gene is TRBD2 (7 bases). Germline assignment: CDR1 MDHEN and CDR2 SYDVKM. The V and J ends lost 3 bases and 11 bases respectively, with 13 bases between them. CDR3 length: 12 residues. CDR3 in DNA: TGTGCCAGCAGTTTGCTAGGGGGAGGGCAGTACTTC. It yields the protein CASSLLGGGQYF.

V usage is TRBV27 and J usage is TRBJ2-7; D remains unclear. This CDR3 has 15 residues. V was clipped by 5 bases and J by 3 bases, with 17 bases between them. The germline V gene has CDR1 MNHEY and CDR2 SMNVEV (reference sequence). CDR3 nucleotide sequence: TGTGCCAGCAGTATCTCCATCCAGGCCAACTACGAGCAGTACTTC. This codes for CASSISIQANYEQYF.

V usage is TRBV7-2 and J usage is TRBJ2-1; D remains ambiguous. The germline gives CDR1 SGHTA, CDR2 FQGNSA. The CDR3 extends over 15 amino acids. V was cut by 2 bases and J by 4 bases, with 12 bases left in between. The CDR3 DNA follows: TGTGCCAGCAGCTTACGCCAGGACCCTTACAATGAGCAGTTCTTC. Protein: CASSLRQDPYNEQFF.

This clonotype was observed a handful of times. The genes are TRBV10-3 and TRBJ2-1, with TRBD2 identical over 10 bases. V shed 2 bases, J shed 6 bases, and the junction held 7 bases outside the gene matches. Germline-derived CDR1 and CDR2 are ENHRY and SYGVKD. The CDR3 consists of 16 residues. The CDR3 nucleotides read TGTGCCATCAGTGAGAACCCACTAGCGGGGCTCAATGAGCAGTTCTTC. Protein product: CAISENPLAGLNEQFF.

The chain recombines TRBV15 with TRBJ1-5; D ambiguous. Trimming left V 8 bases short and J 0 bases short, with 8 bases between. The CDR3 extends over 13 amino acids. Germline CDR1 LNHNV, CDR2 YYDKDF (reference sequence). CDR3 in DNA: TGTGCCACCGCCCGGGGTAGCAATCAGCCCCAGCATTTT. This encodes CATARGSNQPQHF.

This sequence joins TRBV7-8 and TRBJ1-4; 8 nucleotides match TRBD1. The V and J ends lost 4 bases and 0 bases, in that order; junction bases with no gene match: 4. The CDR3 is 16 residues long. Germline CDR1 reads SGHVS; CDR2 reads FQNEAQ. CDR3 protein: CASSWTRGPTNEKLFF. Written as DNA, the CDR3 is TGTGCCAGCAGCTGGACCAGGGGGCCAACTAATGAAAAACTGTTTTTT.

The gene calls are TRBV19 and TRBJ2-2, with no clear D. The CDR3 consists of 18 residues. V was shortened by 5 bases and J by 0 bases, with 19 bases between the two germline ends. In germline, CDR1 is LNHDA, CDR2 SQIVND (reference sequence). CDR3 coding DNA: TGTGCCAGTAGTCCTGGTTACCTCCTCCAGACGAACACCGGGGAGCTGTTTTTT. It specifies CASSPGYLLQTNTGELFF.

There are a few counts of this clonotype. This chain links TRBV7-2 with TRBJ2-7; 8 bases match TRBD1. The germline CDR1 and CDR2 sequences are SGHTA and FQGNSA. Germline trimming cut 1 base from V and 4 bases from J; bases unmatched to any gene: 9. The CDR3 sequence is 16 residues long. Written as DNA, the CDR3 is TGTGCCAGCAGCTTAGAGGGTTGGGACAGGTCATACGAGCAGTACTTC. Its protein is CASSLEGWDRSYEQYF.

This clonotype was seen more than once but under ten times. The CDR3 region is CASSQGLAGVGGEQFF. CDR3 nucleotides: TGTGCCAGCAGCCAGGGGCTAGCGGGAGTGGGGGGTGAGCAGTTCTTC. J is TRBJ2-1 and V is TRBV3-1; 10 bases agree with TRBD2. Looked up from germline, CDR1 is LGHDT and CDR2 is YNNKEL (reference sequence). The ends lost 3 bases at V and 9 bases at J; junction bases unmatched: 11. This CDR3 has 16 residues.

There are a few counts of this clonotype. CDR3 sequence reads: CASSLDVGAIYEQYF. The DNA for the CDR3 is TGTGCCAGCAGCTTAGATGTGGGGGCGATATACGAGCAGTACTTC. The chain is built from TRBV7-9 and TRBJ2-7; possible D gene TRBD1, 6 bases. The CDR3 is 15 amino acids. Germline V lookup: CDR1 SEHNR, CDR2 FQNEAQ (reference sequence). Between the trimmed V and J ends, which lost 1 base and 4 bases, there was a span of 14 bases.

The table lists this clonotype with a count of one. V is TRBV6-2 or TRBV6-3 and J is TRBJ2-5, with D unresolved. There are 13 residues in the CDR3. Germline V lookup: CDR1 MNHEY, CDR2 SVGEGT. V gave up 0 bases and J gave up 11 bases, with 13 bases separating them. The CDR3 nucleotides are TGTGCCAGCAGTTACTCCCCTAGAGTTGGGCAGTACTTC. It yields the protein CASSYSPRVGQYF.

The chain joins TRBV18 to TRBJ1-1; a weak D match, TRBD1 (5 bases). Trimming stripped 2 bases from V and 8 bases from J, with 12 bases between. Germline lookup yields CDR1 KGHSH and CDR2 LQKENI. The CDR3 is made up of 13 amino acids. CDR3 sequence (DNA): TGTGCCAGCTCACCAGGGGCAGTACGCGAAGCTTTCTTT. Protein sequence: CASSPGAVREAFF.